This entry features one TCR beta chain sequence. As yet, its antigen is unknown. Libraries were prepared by immunoSEQ multiplex PCR; TCRdb keeps only in-frame clonotypes and omits some of them. The sample records hundreds of thousands of clones, about 64% being singletons. This entry is derived from a study of cytotoxic CD8 clonotypes in ibrutinib-treated CLL. For the study at large: Sequenced samples delivered averages of around 260,000 productive templates and 80,000 to 100,000 productive rearrangements. Whole-study results and caveats: Baseline-level clonality went beyond age-matched healthy donors and moved in step with circulating CD8+ T-cell counts.

Germline CDR1 and CDR2: SGHDT and YYEEEE. Trimming cost V 1 base and J 8 bases, with 15 bases left between them. The CDR3 is 15 amino acids. This TCR derives from a human donor with chronic lymphocytic leukemia. Sequencing used PBMCs, obtained after 36 months of ibrutinib treatment. The chain has TRBV5-6 and TRBJ1-4; no clear D gene. The CDR3 DNA reads as TGTGCCAGCAGCTTGTTACGGGAGCGAAGGGAAAAACTGTTTTTT. As protein: CASSLLRERREKLFF.